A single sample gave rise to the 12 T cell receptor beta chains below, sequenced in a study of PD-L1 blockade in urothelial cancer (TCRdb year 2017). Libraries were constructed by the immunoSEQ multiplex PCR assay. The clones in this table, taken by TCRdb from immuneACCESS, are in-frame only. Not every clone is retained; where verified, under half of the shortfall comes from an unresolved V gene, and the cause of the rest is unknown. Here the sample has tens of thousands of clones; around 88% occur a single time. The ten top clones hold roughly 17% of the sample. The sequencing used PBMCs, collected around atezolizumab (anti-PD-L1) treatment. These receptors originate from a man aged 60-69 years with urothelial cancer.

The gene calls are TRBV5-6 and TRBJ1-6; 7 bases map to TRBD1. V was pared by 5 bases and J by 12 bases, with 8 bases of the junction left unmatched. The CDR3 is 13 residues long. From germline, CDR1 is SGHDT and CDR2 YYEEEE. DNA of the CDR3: TGTGCCAGCAGTCGACAGGGTCAGGGACCCCTCCACTTT. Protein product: CASSRQGQGPLHF.

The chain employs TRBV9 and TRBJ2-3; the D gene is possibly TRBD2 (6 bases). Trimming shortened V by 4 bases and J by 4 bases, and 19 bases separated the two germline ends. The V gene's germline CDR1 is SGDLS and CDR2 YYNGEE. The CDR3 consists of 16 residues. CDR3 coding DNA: TGTGCCAGCAGCATGACCGGGACTCCCACCTCAGATACGCAGTATTTT. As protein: CASSMTGTPTSDTQYF.

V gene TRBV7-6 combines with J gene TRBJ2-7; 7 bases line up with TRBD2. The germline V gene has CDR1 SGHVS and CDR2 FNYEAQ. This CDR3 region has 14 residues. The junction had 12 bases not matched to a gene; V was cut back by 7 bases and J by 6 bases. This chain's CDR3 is CASKLGPLAGEQYF. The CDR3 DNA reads TGTGCCAGCAAGTTAGGGCCGTTAGCGGGCGAGCAGTACTTC. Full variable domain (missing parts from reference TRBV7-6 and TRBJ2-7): GAGVSQSPRYKVTKRGQDVALRCDPISGHVSLYWYRQALGQGPEFLTYFNYEAQQDKSGLPNDRFSAERPEGSISTLTIQRTEQRDSAMYRCASKLGPLAGEQYFGPGTRLTVT.

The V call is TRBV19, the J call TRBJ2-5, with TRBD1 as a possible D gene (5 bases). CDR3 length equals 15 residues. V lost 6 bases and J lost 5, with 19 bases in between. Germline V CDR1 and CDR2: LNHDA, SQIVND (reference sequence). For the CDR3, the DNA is TGTGCCAGTAGCCACGCCGGGCCCCCAGGGGAGACCCAGTACTTC. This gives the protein CASSHAGPPGETQYF. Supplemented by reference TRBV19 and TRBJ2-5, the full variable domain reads DGGITQSPKYLFRKEGQNVTLSCEQNLNHDAMYWYRQDPGQGLRLIYYSQIVNDFQKGDIAEGYSVSREKKESFPLTVTSAQKNPTAFYLCASSHAGPPGETQYFGPGTRLLVL.

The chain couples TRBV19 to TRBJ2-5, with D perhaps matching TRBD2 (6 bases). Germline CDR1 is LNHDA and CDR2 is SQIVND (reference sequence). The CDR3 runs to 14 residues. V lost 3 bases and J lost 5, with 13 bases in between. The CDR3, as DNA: TGTGCCAGTAGTATTGCGGGGTCGCAGGAGACCCAGTACTTC. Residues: CASSIAGSQETQYF. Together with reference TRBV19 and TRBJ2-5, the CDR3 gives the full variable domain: DGGITQSPKYLFRKEGQNVTLSCEQNLNHDAMYWYRQDPGQGLRLIYYSQIVNDFQKGDIAEGYSVSREKKESFPLTVTSAQKNPTAFYLCASSIAGSQETQYFGPGTRLLVL.

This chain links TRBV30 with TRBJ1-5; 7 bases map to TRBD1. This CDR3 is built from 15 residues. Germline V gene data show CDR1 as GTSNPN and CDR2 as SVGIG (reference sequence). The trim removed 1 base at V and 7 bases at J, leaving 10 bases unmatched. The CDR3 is CAWSAKDRVRQPQHF. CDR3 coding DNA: TGTGCCTGGAGTGCAAAAGACAGGGTTCGACAGCCCCAGCATTTT.

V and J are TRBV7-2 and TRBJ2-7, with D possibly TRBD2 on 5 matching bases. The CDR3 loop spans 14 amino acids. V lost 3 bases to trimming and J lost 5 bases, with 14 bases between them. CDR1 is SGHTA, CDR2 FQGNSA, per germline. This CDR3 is CASSFMAGGHEQYF. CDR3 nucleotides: TGTGCCAGCAGCTTCATGGCGGGCGGGCACGAGCAGTACTTC.

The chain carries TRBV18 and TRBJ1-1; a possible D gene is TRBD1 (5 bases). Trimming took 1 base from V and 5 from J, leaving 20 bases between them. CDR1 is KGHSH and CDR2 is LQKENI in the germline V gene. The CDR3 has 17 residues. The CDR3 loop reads CASSPRNEDGGGTEAFF. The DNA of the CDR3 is TGTGCCAGCTCACCACGCAACGAGGACGGCGGGGGGACTGAAGCTTTCTTT.

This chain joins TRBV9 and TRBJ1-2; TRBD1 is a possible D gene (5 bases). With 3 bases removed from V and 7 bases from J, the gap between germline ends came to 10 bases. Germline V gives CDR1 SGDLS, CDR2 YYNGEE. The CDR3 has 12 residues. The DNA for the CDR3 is TGTGCCAGCAGCGCGCAGGGTGGTGGCTACACCTTC. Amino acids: CASSAQGGGYTF.

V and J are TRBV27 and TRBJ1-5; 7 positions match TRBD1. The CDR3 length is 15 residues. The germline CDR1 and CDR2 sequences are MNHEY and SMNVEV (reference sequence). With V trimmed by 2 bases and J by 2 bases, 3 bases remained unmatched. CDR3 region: CASSLRQGGNQPQHF. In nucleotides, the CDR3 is TGTGCCAGCAGTTTACGACAGGGAGGCAATCAGCCCCAGCATTTT.

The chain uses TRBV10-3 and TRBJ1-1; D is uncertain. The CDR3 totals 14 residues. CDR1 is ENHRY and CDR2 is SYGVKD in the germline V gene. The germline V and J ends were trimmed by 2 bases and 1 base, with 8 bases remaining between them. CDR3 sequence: CAISEVPENTEAFF. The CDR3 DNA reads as TGTGCCATCAGTGAGGTTCCAGAGAACACTGAAGCTTTCTTT.

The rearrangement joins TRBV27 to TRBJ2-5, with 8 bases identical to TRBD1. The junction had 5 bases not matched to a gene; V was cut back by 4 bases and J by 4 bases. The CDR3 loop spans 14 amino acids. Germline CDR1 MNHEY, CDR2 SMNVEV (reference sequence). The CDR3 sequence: CASSSTGGTETQYF. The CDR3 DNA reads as TGTGCCAGCAGTTCCACAGGGGGTACAGAGACCCAGTACTTC.